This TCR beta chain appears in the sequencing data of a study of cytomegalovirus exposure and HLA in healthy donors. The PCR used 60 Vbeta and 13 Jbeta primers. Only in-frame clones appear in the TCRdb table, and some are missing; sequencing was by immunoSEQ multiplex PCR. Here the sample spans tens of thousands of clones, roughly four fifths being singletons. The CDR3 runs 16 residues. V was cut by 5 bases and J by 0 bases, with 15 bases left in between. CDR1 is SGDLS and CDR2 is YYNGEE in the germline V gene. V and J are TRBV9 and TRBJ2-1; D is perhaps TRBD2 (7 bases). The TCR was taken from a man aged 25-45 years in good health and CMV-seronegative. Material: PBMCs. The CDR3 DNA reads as TGTGCCAGCAGTACGGGGGGCGGGAGCTCCTACAATGAGCAGTTCTTC. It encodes CASSTGGGSSYNEQFF. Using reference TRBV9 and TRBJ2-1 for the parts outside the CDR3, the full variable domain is DSGVTQTPKHLITATGQRVTLRCSPRSGDLSVYWYQQSLDQGLQFLIQYYNGEERAKGNILERFSAQQFPDLHSELNLSSLELGDSALYFCASSTGGGSSYNEQFFGPGTRLTVL.